These 32 T cell receptor beta chains were sequenced from one sample in a study of blood T cells in healthy people across ages (dated by TCRdb to the mid-2010s). The library was generated by 5' RACE. Sequencing took place on an Illumina HiSeq 2500. A second roughly 6 to 11 cycle PCR used a sample-barcoded 5' primer and a J-beta primer mix. The public sequencing data were trimmed at Q25 with fastp and processed into clonotypes with MiXCR by TCRdb, which kept only in-frame beta chains. Each CDR3 protein gets just one entry, which takes the most common genes and DNA from the rows behind it. For this sample there are 600,000 to 850,000 distinct CDR3 sequences; roughly 25% appear just once. More than 8% of the sample goes to the ten largest clones. These same records also appear under a second study, on T cells of mothers and their children.

The sample consisted of blood. These receptors all stem from a boy younger than 18 in good health.

In its sample, this clonotype was seen a few times. The rearrangement links TRBV2 to TRBJ1-1, with 8 bases lining up with TRBD1. V lost 8 bases to trimming and J lost 6 bases; unmatched junction nucleotides: 8. From germline, CDR1 is SNHLY and CDR2 FYNNEI. The length of the CDR3 is 13 residues. CDR3 sequence: CASGGQGNSEAFF. In DNA, the CDR3 is TGTGCCAGCGGAGGACAGGGCAACTCTGAAGCTTTCTTT.

There are a few counts of this clonotype. The chain carries TRBV28 and TRBJ2-3; TRBD1 matches 9 bases. CDR3 size: 19 residues. The germline V gene encodes CDR1 MDHEN and CDR2 SYDVKM. J was trimmed by 4 bases and V by 6 bases; bases with no gene match: 20. The DNA of the CDR3 is TGTGCCAGCAGGCCCCTTAAAGGACAGGGGAAGCATCCACCAGATACGCAGTATTTT. Residues: CASRPLKGQGKHPPDTQYF.

This clonotype was picked up a small number of times. The chain has TRBV6-5 and TRBJ1-2; no clear D. The germline V gene encodes CDR1 MNHEY and CDR2 SVGAGI. The V end lost 4 bases, the J end lost 2 bases, and 11 bases lay between the germline ends. The CDR3 length is 14 residues. Written as DNA, the CDR3 is TGTGCCAGCAGTTCACCGAAAGACAACTATGGCTACACCTTC. This codes for CASSSPKDNYGYTF.

This clonotype has just a few counts. The V and J genes are TRBV6-1 and TRBJ1-3, with TRBD1 as a possible D gene (5 bases). This CDR3 region has 15 residues. CDR1 is MNHNS, CDR2 SASEGT, per germline. Trimming removed 4 bases from V and 0 bases from J, with 10 bases in between. CDR3 protein: CASSGGLPSGNTIYF. The CDR3, as DNA: TGTGCCAGCAGTGGGGGCCTTCCCTCTGGAAACACCATATATTTT.

J is TRBJ2-3 and V is TRBV20-1, with TRBD2 matching 9 bases. The CDR3 is made up of 15 amino acids. CDR1 and CDR2 (germline): DFQATT, SNEGSKA (reference sequence). Losses at the gene ends were 8 bases for V and 4 bases for J; bases not matched to a gene: 13. CDR3 region: CSWPSGGSSADTQYF. CDR3 DNA sequence: TGCAGTTGGCCCAGCGGGGGGAGTAGTGCAGATACGCAGTATTTT.

The chain's CDR3 is CASSLYGSSGNTIYF. The CDR3 coding sequence is TGTGCCAGCAGTTTATACGGCAGCTCTGGAAACACCATATATTTT. The chain employs TRBV27 and TRBJ1-3; no reliable D call. V was clipped by 1 base and J by 0 bases, with 7 bases between them. CDR3 length: 15 residues. Germline CDR1 MNHEY, CDR2 SMNVEV (reference sequence).

The chain joins TRBV15 to TRBJ2-5, with D perhaps matching TRBD1 or TRBD2 (5 bases each). The assigned J gene may be wrong: the sequence end matches TRBJ2-1 better. The CDR3 runs 15 residues. CDR1 is LNHNV and CDR2 is YYDKDF in the germline V gene (reference sequence). The CDR3 reads CATSRDGGMVNEQFF. CDR3 nucleotides: TGTGCCACCAGCAGAGATGGGGGTATGGTGAATGAGCAGTTCTTC.

The V gene is TRBV5-1, the J gene TRBJ2-5; D is unresolved. Germline CDR1 SGHRS, CDR2 YFSETQ. The CDR3 contains 15 residues. Trimming removed 4 bases from V and 4 bases from J, with 17 bases in between. The CDR3 spells CASSVGWGSAETQYF. CDR3 DNA: TGCGCCAGCAGCGTTGGTTGGGGTTCGGCAGAGACCCAGTACTTC.

The chain uses TRBV10-3 and TRBJ2-1; TRBD2 agrees at 8 bases. The CDR3 spans 15 residues. V was clipped by 3 bases and J by 3 bases; unmatched bases: 4. CDR1 is ENHRY and CDR2 is SYGVKD in the germline V gene. CDR3 region: CAISDSGRDYNEQFF. The DNA for the CDR3 is TGTGCCATCAGTGACAGCGGGAGAGACTACAATGAGCAGTTCTTC.

This clonotype was detected a few times. This CDR3 is CSVDSGVLGANVLTF. CDR3 nucleotides: TGCAGCGTTGATTCGGGGGTCCTCGGGGCCAACGTCCTGACTTTC. J is TRBJ2-6 and V is TRBV29-1; D is possibly TRBD2 (6 bases). Germline assignment: CDR1 SQVTM and CDR2 ANQGSEA. The CDR3 totals 15 residues. V lost 3 bases and J lost 4, with 13 bases in between.

This chain links TRBV2 with TRBJ2-5; D not resolved. The J call is uncertain, as TRBJ2-7 better fits the DNA end. There are 16 residues in the CDR3. Germline V CDR1 and CDR2: SNHLY, FYNNEI. The CDR3 sequence is CASSPGRTVSSYEQYF. Here the CDR3 DNA reads TGTGCCAGCAGTCCAGGACGGACGGTTAGCTCCTACGAGCAGTACTTC.

Comment on this clonotype: One junction end does not reproduce the germline sequence, and a read error may be involved. The chain combines TRBV15 with TRBJ2-7; 13 nucleotides agree with TRBD2. This CDR3 contains 16 residues. The germline V gene has CDR1 LNHNV and CDR2 YYDKDF (reference sequence). The CDR3 nucleotides read TGTGCCACCAACAGAGCCATAGGACTAGCGGGAGTCGAGCAGTACTTC. Protein: CATNRAIGLAGVEQYF. Supplemented by reference TRBV15 and TRBJ2-7, the full variable domain reads DAMVIQNPRYQVTQFGKPVTLSCSQTLNHNVMYWYQQKSSQAPKLLFHYYDKDFNNEADTPDNFQSRRPNTSFCFLDIRSPGLGDTAMYLCATNRAIGLAGVEQYFGPGTRLTVT.

This clonotype was counted only a few times. This rearrangement joins TRBV7-9 to TRBJ1-2; D perhaps matches TRBD1 (5 bases). This CDR3 contains 14 residues. CDR1 and CDR2 (germline): SEHNR, FQNEAQ (reference sequence). Trimming left V 0 bases short and J 4 bases short, with 9 bases between. The CDR3 nucleotides are TGTGCCAGCAGCTTAGCAGGGGTAGGCTATGGCTACACCTTC. Its translation is CASSLAGVGYGYTF.

This clonotype was seen just once. This rearrangement joins TRBV11-2 to TRBJ2-7; D may correspond to TRBD1 or TRBD2 (5 bases each). Trimming cost V 3 bases and J 8 bases, with 23 bases left between them. Germline CDR1 is SGHAT and CDR2 is FQNNGV. The CDR3 loop spans 16 amino acids. The CDR3 is CASSFLSRDGGGKQYF. In DNA, the CDR3 is TGTGCCAGCAGCTTCCTCTCTCGGGACGGCGGAGGCAAGCAGTACTTC.

The chain is built from TRBV28 and TRBJ2-7; 8 bases align to TRBD1. The V segment lost 4 bases and the J segment 3 bases; nucleotides outside the gene matches: 11. Germline V CDR1 and CDR2: MDHEN, SYDVKM. The CDR3 is 16 amino acids. Written as DNA, the CDR3 is TGTGCCAGCAGTTCCCCCGGACAGGGCCACGGCTACGAGCAGTACTTC. Amino acid sequence: CASSSPGQGHGYEQYF.

This clonotype has a handful of counts. Germline is not matched at one junction end, which may reflect a read error. The V gene is TRBV5-1, the J gene TRBJ2-7; TRBD2 might be the D (6 bases). This CDR3 comprises 15 residues. CDR1 is SGHRS and CDR2 is YFSETQ in the germline V gene. The CDR3 DNA reads as TGCGCCAGCAGCTTGGTGGGGGGATTCGACTACGAGCAGTGCTTC. Protein: CASSLVGGFDYEQCF.

V is TRBV3-1 and J is TRBJ2-7, with a tentative D call TRBD2 (6 bases). This CDR3 has 15 residues. Trimming took off 0 bases at V and 2 bases at J, with 11 bases between the two ends. Per the germline V gene, CDR1 is LGHDT and CDR2 is YNNKEL (reference sequence). The CDR3 loop is CASSQEPGLAYEQYF. CDR3 DNA: TGTGCCAGCAGCCAAGAACCGGGACTCGCCTACGAGCAGTACTTC.

This clonotype has just a few counts. This chain uses TRBV20-1 with TRBJ2-5; the match to TRBD2 covers 10 bases. Looked up from germline, CDR1 is DFQATT and CDR2 is SNEGSKA (reference sequence). J gave up 3 bases and V 6 bases, and 7 bases lay outside the gene matches. The CDR3 sequence is 14 residues long. The CDR3 loop reads CSAESGGAEETQYF. The CDR3 coding sequence is TGCAGTGCGGAGAGCGGGGGGGCCGAAGAGACCCAGTACTTC.

This clonotype was picked up a small number of times. The rearrangement joins TRBV7-2 to TRBJ2-3, with 8 nucleotides matching TRBD2. The CDR3 totals 18 residues. V lost 5 bases and J lost 0; bases outside the gene matches: 13. The germline gives CDR1 SGHTA, CDR2 FQGNSA. The CDR3 is CASSPNLAGTPSTDTQYF. The CDR3 region has the DNA TGTGCCAGCAGCCCAAACTTAGCGGGAACCCCTAGCACAGATACGCAGTATTTT.

There are a few counts of this clonotype. The chain combines TRBV7-9 with TRBJ2-1; D perhaps matches TRBD2 (5 bases). V was shortened by 3 bases and J by 9 bases, with 15 bases between the two germline ends. CDR1 and CDR2 from the germline V gene are SEHNR and FQNEAQ (reference sequence). CDR3 length equals 14 residues. The CDR3 DNA reads TGTGCCAGCAGCTTCATAGTGGGAGAGGGTGAGCAGTTCTTC. The encoded protein is CASSFIVGEGEQFF. The variable domain in full, with the rest retrieved from reference TRBV7-9 and TRBJ2-1, is DTGVSQNPRHKITKRGQNVTFRCDPISEHNRLYWYRQTLGQGPEFLTYFQNEAQLEKSRLLSDRFSAERPKGSFSTLEIQRTEQGDSAMYLCASSFIVGEGEQFFGPGTRLTVL.

The chain has TRBV6-6 and TRBJ2-7; D gene unclear. The CDR3 length is 14 residues. Per the germline V gene, CDR1 is MNHNY and CDR2 is SVGAGI (reference sequence). The V and J ends lost 2 bases and 0 bases respectively, with 8 bases between them. CDR3 loop: CASSYQAGSYEQYF. In DNA form, the CDR3 reads TGTGCCAGCAGTTACCAGGCCGGCTCCTACGAGCAGTACTTC.

With regard to this clonotype: The germline gene is not matched at one end of the junction; a read error may be the cause. This chain links TRBV10-3 with TRBJ1-5, with 9 bases identical to TRBD1. In germline, CDR1 is ENHRY, CDR2 SYGVKD. The CDR3 has 19 residues. The CDR3 region has the DNA TGTGCCATTAGTGAGCAAATCTTGGGACAGGGAGGGTCAAATCAGCCCCAGCATTTT. It specifies CAISEQILGQGGSNQPQHF.

V usage is TRBV2 and J usage is TRBJ2-5; D may be TRBD1 (5 bases). The CDR3 is 13 amino acids. The germline V and J ends were trimmed by 5 bases and 3 bases, with 10 bases remaining between them. CDR1 is SNHLY and CDR2 is FYNNEI in the germline V gene. The CDR3: CASSRGQEETQYF. DNA of the CDR3: TGTGCCAGCAGTCGTGGACAAGAAGAGACCCAGTACTTC.

A few counts support this clonotype. The chain has TRBV7-8 and TRBJ2-3; 12 bases are a match to TRBD2. Germline V gene sequence: CDR1 SGHVS, CDR2 FQNEAQ. V lost 5 bases and J lost 1; bases outside the gene matches: 4. The CDR3 is made up of 16 amino acids. The CDR3 sequence is CASSLRLAGGTDTQYF. The CDR3 coding sequence is TGTGCCAGCAGCCTTCGACTAGCGGGGGGCACAGATACGCAGTATTTT.

The table lists this clonotype with a few counts. J is TRBJ2-2 and V is TRBV2, with D tentatively TRBD1 or TRBD2 (6 bases each). The CDR3 length is 12 residues. Germline CDR1 SNHLY, CDR2 FYNNEI. The ends were cut back, 11 bases at V and 5 bases at J, with 12 bases in the middle. Written as DNA, the CDR3 is TGTGCCCGAAAGGGGGGTACCGGGGAGCTGTTTTTT. Translated, it gives CARKGGTGELFF.

The CDR3 DNA is TGTGCCAGCAGTTGGGTTACAATAGGAGAGCAGTTCTTC. The encoded protein is CASSWVTIGEQFF. This chain connects TRBV27 to TRBJ2-1; D ambiguous. Germline CDR1 reads MNHEY; CDR2 reads SMNVEV (reference sequence). V shed 4 bases and J shed 10 bases, with 14 bases lying between them. The CDR3 runs 13 residues.

The DNA for the CDR3 is TGTGCCAGCAGTTTATCCGGGACAGGGGTTGAGCAGTACTTC. It codes for CASSLSGTGVEQYF. The rearrangement uses TRBV28 and TRBJ2-7; 10 bases agree with TRBD1. The CDR3 has 14 amino acids. With V trimmed by 1 base and J by 7 bases, 4 bases remained unmatched. Germline loops: CDR1 MDHEN, CDR2 SYDVKM. Full variable domain (remainder filled in from reference TRBV28 and TRBJ2-7): DVKVTQSSRYLVKRTGEKVFLECVQDMDHENMFWYRQDPGLGLRLIYFSYDVKMKEKGDIPEGYSVSREKKERFSLILESASTNQTSMYLCASSLSGTGVEQYFGPGTRLTVT.

This CDR3 reads CAISDAQGIHTEAFF. CDR3 DNA sequence: TGTGCCATCAGTGACGCACAGGGGATTCACACTGAAGCTTTCTTT. The V gene is TRBV10-3, the J gene TRBJ1-1, with 7 bases identical to TRBD1. From germline, CDR1 is ENHRY and CDR2 SYGVKD. The CDR3 length is 15 residues. V was pared by 3 bases and J by 3 bases, with 7 bases of the junction left unmatched.

This chain joins TRBV20-1 and TRBJ2-5; no clear D. The CDR3 is made up of 13 amino acids. Trimming left V 6 bases short and J 2 bases short, with 13 bases between. CDR1 and CDR2 from the germline V gene are DFQATT and SNEGSKA (reference sequence). The chain's CDR3 is CSAPGRRQETQYF. In DNA form, the CDR3 reads TGCAGTGCCCCCGGCAGGCGGCAAGAGACCCAGTACTTC.

The sample holds a few counts of this clonotype. The chain recombines TRBV12-3 or TRBV12-4 with TRBJ1-5; 8 nucleotides match TRBD1. The V gene end was trimmed by 5 bases and the J gene end by 2 bases; junction bases not matched to a gene: 5. The CDR3 has 15 residues. CDR3 sequence (DNA): TGTGCCAGCAGTCCCTACAGGGGGGGCAATCAGCCCCAGCATTTT. This codes for CASSPYRGGNQPQHF.

This clonotype was seen at least ten times. V is TRBV11-3 and J is TRBJ2-5; the match to TRBD1 covers 9 bases. J was trimmed by 7 bases and V by 5 bases; bases with no gene match: 8. The germline CDR1 and CDR2 sequences are SGHNT and YENEEA. The CDR3 is 14 residues long. CDR3 protein: CASSPDRGYGTQYF. Here the CDR3 DNA reads TGTGCCAGCAGCCCGGACAGGGGTTACGGGACCCAGTACTTC.

This clonotype was seen a handful of times. The gene calls are TRBV25-1 and TRBJ2-1, with 14 bases aligning to TRBD2. Germline loops: CDR1 MGHDK, CDR2 SYGVNS. The CDR3 is 17 residues long. The V and J ends lost 6 bases and 8 bases, in that order; junction bases with no gene match: 12. CDR3 in DNA: TGTGCCAGCAGCTACTTCTCCGGGACTAGCGGGAGCCATGAGCAGTTCTTC. Protein sequence: CASSYFSGTSGSHEQFF.